The clone carrying this TCR beta chain was counted a few times. This entry is derived from a study of cytomegalovirus exposure and HLA in healthy donors. The trim removed 4 bases at V and 1 base at J, leaving 5 bases unmatched. CDR1 and CDR2 from the germline V gene are SGHRS and YFSETQ. The CDR3 spans 15 residues. In the PCR, 60 Vbeta and 13 Jbeta primers were used. Only in-frame clones appear in the TCRdb table, and some are missing; sequencing was by immunoSEQ multiplex PCR. The data hold about 59,000 clones, with over 60% observed a single time. The chain carries TRBV5-1 and TRBJ2-3; 8 bases are a match to TRBD1. The sample taken for sequencing was PBMCs. The clonotype was recovered from a man aged 30 to 45 in good health and CMV-seropositive. The CDR3 is CASSPQTGGTDTQYF. In DNA form, the CDR3 reads TGCGCCAGCAGCCCCCAGACAGGGGGCACAGATACGCAGTATTTT.